Listed below are T cell receptor beta chains from one sample, sequenced in a study of shared clonotypes between healthy human individuals. TCRdb's copy holds only in-frame clones and misses some; the assay was immunoSEQ multiplex PCR. The sample has more than 2 million clones, 80% to 95% seen once; the top ten hold less than 2%. The source material was naive CD8+ T cells from PBMCs. Receptors originate from a man aged 18 to 29 in good health. Some clones in this sample may be carry-over from other donors' samples. Both conserved end residues are part of each CDR3. Each record gives: V gene, CDR3 protein.

TRBV9	CASNPMPNTEAFF
TRBV28	CASKKTGNQPQHF
TRBV7-2	CASSSRTSGSYEQYF
TRBV28	CASSPLPIGGEQFF
TRBV27	CASSLVGTGNTEAFF
TRBV7-6	CASSLAGGGAYGYTF
TRBV6-1	CASSEGPLRTYEQYF
TRBV30	CAWEGYVNTEAFF
TRBV9	CASSTRGSGANVLTF
TRBV10-3	CAISAPTSGFDNEQFF
TRBV25-1	CASSPGFQGTEAFF
TRBV9	CASSVADRISYEQYF
TRBV7-2	CASSLTGWGVQYF
TRBV5-1	CASSLGQGVRYEQYF
TRBV4-2	CASSQVGRNYGYTF
TRBV6-1	CASRKTGANVLTF
TRBV4-1	CASRKGAGWAYEQYF
TRBV27	CASSFIGANYGYTF
TRBV7-9	CASSRLQETQYF
TRBV7-6	CASSLEDRGSDTQYF
TRBV28	CASSLRTGSLSTGELFF
TRBV6-1	CASSERSRGEAFF
TRBV4-2	CASSQGLTIAAYNEQFF
TRBV4-1	CASSQFGLLGEQYF
TRBV5-1	CASSLDVRTNTEAFF
TRBV4-1	CASGPGAGGGLAKNIQYF
TRBV14	CASSHYRGDEQFF
TRBV7-9	CASSANLDRGELFF
TRBV13	CASSVTGTVNTEAFF
TRBV10-2	CASRKGLSGANVLTF
TRBV5-8	CASTRRATYEQYF
TRBV11-1	CASSLDRGLAGGGVF
TRBV7-9	CASSPNTNEKLFF
TRBV6-1	CAGRTSYEQYF
TRBV14	CASSHGTEAFF
TRBV27	CASSVLSGANVLTF
TRBV11-2	CASSTGTDEQYF
TRBV9	CASSVQAGLQETQYF
TRBV7-9	CASSFSLGMDEQFF
TRBV7-3	CASSFTGGGLSYEQYF
TRBV7-2	CASSTRVGTDSFHTQYF
TRBV6-5	CASSYGQGTYEQYF
TRBV7-2	CASSQDRDSSYEQYF
TRBV9	CASSVGPGVKETQYF
TRBV11-3	CASSLRAGVASEQYF
TRBV11-2	CASTQARLAENTGELFF
TRBV7-2	CASSPGLAGIGTQYF
TRBV7-6	CASSFRGESPGANVLTF
TRBV6-1	CASSERGDGYGYTF
TRBV7-9	CASSQPGQQETQYF
TRBV28	CASSFFRNKSYGYTF
TRBV19	CATQDSLFPRAAGNTIYF
TRBV7-9	CASSLGSRGVPNYGYTF
TRBV9	CASSVESVSFGYGYTF
TRBV6-4	CASSDSWGTSPFF
TRBV27	CASNRAGTGLRGGNQPQHF
TRBV13	CASSLTTSHTEAFF
TRBV7-8	CASSPRAAPYEQYF
TRBV11-3	CASSLGPPRGGKEKLFF